This T cell receptor (beta chain) was identified during a study of cytomegalovirus exposure and HLA in healthy donors. Regarding the study as a whole: The listing of some 170 TCR beta chains classed them as cytomegalovirus-associated.

Primers: 60 Vbeta forward and 13 Jbeta reverse. Libraries were prepared by immunoSEQ multiplex PCR; TCRdb keeps only in-frame clonotypes and omits some of them. The sample carries approximately 140,000 clones, about four fifths recorded once. Regarding this clone: Its antigen is not known.

The length of the CDR3 is 15 residues. Trimming took off 2 bases at V and 7 bases at J, with 18 bases between the two ends. Per the germline V gene, CDR1 is GTSNPN and CDR2 is SVGIG (reference sequence). This TCR was sampled from a man between 40 and 49 years old in good health and CMV-seropositive. The sample comprised PBMCs. V and J are TRBV30 and TRBJ1-5, with D possibly matching TRBD1 (5 bases). The CDR3 nucleotides are TGTGCCTGGAGTCCAGCAGGGTCCGTCCCCCAGCCCCAGCATTTT. This encodes CAWSPAGSVPQPQHF.